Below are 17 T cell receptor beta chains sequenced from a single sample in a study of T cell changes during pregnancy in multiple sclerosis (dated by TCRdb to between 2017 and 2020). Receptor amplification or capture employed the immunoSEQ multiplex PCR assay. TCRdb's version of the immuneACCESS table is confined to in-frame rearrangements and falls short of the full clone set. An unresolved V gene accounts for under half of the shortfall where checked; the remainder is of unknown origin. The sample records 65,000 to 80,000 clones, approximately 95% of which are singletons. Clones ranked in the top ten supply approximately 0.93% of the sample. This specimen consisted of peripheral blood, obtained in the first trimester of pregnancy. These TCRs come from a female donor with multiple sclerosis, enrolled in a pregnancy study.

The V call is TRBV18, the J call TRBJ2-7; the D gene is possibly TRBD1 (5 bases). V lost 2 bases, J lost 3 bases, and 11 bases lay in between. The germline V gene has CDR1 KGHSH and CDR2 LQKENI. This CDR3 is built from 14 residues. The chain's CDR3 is CASSPGAAYYEQYF. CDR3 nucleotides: TGTGCCAGCTCACCAGGGGCTGCGTACTACGAGCAGTACTTC.

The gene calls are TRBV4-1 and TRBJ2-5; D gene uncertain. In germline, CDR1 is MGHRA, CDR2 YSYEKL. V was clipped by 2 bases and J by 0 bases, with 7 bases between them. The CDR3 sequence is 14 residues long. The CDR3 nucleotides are TGCGCCAGCAGCCAACCTTTCGACCAAGAGACCCAGTACTTC. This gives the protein CASSQPFDQETQYF.

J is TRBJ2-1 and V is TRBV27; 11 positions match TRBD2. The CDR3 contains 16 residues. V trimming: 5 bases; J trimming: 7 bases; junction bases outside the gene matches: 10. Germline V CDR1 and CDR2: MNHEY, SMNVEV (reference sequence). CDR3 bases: TGTGCCAGCAGTACCGGGACTAGCGGCCCCCCGAATGAGCAGTTCTTC. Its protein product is CASSTGTSGPPNEQFF.

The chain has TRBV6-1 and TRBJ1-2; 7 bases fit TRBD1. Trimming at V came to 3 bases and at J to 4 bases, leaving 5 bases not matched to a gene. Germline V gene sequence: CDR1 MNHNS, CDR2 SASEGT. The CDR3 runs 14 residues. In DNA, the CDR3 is TGTGCCAGCAGTGACGTAGGACAGGCCTATGGCTACACCTTC. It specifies CASSDVGQAYGYTF.

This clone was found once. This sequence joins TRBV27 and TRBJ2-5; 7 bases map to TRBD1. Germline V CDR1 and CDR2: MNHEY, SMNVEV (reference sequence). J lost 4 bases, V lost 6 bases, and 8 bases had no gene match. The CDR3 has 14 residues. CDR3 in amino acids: CASSPWGQSETQYF. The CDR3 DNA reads TGTGCCAGCAGCCCTTGGGGACAGTCAGAGACCCAGTACTTC.

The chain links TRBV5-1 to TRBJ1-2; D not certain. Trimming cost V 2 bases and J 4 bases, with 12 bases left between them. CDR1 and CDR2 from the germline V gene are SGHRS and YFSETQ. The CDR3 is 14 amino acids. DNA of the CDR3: TGCGCCAGCAGCTTTGGGAGCTCCAGCTATGGCTACACCTTC. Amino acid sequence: CASSFGSSSYGYTF. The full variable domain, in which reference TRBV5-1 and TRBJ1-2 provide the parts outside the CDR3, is KAGVTQTPRYLIKTRGQQVTLSCSPISGHRSVSWYQQTPGQGLQFLFEYFSETQRNKGNFPGRFSGRQFSNSRSEMNVSTLELGDSALYLCASSFGSSSYGYTFGSGTRLTVV.

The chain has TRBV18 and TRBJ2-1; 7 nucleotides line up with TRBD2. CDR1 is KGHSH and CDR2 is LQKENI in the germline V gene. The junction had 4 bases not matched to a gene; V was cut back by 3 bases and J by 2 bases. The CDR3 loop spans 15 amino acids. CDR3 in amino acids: CASSPTSNPYNEQFF. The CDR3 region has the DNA TGTGCCAGCTCACCGACTAGCAACCCCTACAATGAGCAGTTCTTC.

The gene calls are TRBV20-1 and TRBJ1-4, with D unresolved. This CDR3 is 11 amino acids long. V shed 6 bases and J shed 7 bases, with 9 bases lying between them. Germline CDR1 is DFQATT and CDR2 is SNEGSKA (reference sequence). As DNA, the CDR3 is TGCAGTGCCGAGAGGGCTGAAAAACTGTTTTTT. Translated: CSAERAEKLFF.

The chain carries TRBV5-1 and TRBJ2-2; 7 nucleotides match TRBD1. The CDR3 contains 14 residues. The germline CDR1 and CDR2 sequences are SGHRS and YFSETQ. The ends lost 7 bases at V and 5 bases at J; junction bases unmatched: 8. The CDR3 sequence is CASHPDRPTGELFF. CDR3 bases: TGCGCCAGCCACCCGGACAGGCCGACCGGGGAGCTGTTTTTT.

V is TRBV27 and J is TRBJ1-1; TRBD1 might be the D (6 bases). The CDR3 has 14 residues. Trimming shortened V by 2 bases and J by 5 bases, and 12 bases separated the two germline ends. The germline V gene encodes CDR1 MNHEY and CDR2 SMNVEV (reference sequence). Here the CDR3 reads CASSLTQGRTEAFF. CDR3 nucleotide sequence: TGTGCCAGCAGTTTAACCCAGGGGCGTACTGAAGCTTTCTTT.

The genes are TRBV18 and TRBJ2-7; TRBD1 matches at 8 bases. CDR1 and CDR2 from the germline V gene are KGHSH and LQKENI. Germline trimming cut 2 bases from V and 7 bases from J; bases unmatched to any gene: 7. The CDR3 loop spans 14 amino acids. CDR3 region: CASSPAQGAGEQYF. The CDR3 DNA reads TGTGCCAGCTCACCAGCGCAGGGGGCGGGGGAGCAGTACTTC.

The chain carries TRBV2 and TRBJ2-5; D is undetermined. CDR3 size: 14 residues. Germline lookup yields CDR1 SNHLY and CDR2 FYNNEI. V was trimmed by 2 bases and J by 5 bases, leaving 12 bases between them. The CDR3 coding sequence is TGTGCCAGCAGTGAAAGACCTGTGAGGGAGACCCAGTACTTC. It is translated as CASSERPVRETQYF.

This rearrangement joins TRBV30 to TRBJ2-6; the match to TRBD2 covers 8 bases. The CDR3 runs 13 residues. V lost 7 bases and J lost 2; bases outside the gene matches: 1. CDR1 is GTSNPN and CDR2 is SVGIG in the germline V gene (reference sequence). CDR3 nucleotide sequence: TGTGCCTCAGCGGGGGCTGGGGCCAACGTCCTGACTTTC. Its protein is CASAGAGANVLTF.

The DNA of the CDR3 is TGTGCCAGTCAGCCGGGACAGGGTGAAACCGGGGAGCTGTTTTTT. Its translation is CASQPGQGETGELFF. The chain joins TRBV6-4 to TRBJ2-2; 9 bases line up with TRBD1. The junction had 10 bases not matched to a gene; V was cut back by 9 bases and J by 5 bases. Germline CDR1 MRHNA, CDR2 SNTAGT. This CDR3 has 15 amino acids.

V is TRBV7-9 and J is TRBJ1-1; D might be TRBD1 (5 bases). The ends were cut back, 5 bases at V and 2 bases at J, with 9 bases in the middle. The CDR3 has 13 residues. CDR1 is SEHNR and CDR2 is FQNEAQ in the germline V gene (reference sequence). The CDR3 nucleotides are TGTGCCAGCAGCCCCGGACACAACACTGAAGCTTTCTTT. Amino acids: CASSPGHNTEAFF.

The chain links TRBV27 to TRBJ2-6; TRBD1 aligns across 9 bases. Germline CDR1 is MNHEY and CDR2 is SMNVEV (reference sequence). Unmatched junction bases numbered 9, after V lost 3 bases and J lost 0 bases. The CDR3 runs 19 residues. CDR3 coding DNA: TGTGCCAGCAGTTTTGGAGGGACAGGGAGAAACTCTGGGGCCAACGTCCTGACTTTC. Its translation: CASSFGGTGRNSGANVLTF.

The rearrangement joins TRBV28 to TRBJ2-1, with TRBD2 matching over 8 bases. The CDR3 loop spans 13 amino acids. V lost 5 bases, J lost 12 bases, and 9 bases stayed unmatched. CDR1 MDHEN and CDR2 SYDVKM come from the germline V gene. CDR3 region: CASSLTSVRPQFF. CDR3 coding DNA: TGTGCCAGCAGTCTGACTAGCGTACGGCCGCAGTTCTTC.